This is a list of T cell receptor beta chains from one sample in a study of radiation and T cells in renal cell carcinoma. Generated by immunoSEQ multiplex PCR, the TCRdb table keeps only in-frame clones and is missing some. The table includes 9,100 or so clones, less than 70% detected once. The sequenced sample was tumor tissue, obtained from a patient whose treatment was nephrectomy without radiotherapy. These receptors were taken from a man aged 55 to 70 with renal cell carcinoma. The CDR3 runs from the conserved cysteine through the conserved F or W.

>TRBV11-3|TRBJ2-7
CASTPRGQGVYEQYF
>TRBV4-1|TRBJ2-1
CASSLLAGAYNEQFF
>TRBV19|TRBJ1-4
CASSIEGGLNEKLFF
>TRBV9|TRBJ2-7
CASSVGLAGGYEQYF
>TRBV2|TRBJ2-6
CASGGNVLTF
>TRBV5-4|TRBJ1-6
CASSKPGHYNSPLHF
>TRBV5-1|TRBJ2-3
CASSSEGPGQGRRDTQYF
>TRBV29-1|TRBJ2-1
CSVSPGDEQFF
>TRBV6-5|TRBJ2-7
CASSYVKGAHEQYF
>TRBV5-4|TRBJ1-1
CASSLGGASGVTEAFF
>TRBV28|TRBJ2-7
CASMASAYYEQYF
>TRBV6-6|TRBJ2-1
CASSFRGGDEQFF
>TRBV7-3|TRBJ1-1
CASSPGPTREAFF
>TRBV5-1|TRBJ2-5
CASSRGGGSETQYF
>TRBV11-3|TRBJ2-7
CASSLWPGQAYEQYF